A single sample is the source of the 24 T cell receptor beta chains below, sequenced in a study of a mutant IDH1 vaccine in newly diagnosed glioma. Libraries were prepared by immunoSEQ multiplex PCR; TCRdb keeps only in-frame clonotypes and omits some of them. The sample records around 88,000 clones, around three quarters being singletons. Stated time point: baseline, week 1 (first vaccination visit). Regarding treatment: pre-vaccination baseline after standard-of-care therapy. The sample was PBMCs, taken from a glioma patient treated with radiotherapy, temozolomide or both. The source is a man aged 40-55 years with glioma.

This clone was recorded a few times. The chain combines TRBV10-3 with TRBJ1-1; D uncertain. Trimming stripped 11 bases from V and 5 bases from J, with 21 bases between. Germline V gene sequence: CDR1 ENHRY, CDR2 SYGVKD. This CDR3 region has 14 residues. This CDR3 is CALAAGPAGTEAFF. DNA of the CDR3: TGTGCCCTTGCGGCGGGTCCCGCGGGTACTGAAGCTTTCTTT.

V usage is TRBV6-1 and J usage is TRBJ2-3; 8 bases fit TRBD1. Trimming cost V 0 bases and J 5 bases; bases outside gene matches: 7. Looked up from germline, CDR1 is MNHNS and CDR2 is SASEGT. The CDR3 extends over 16 amino acids. The CDR3 region is CASSEAVRGLGDTQYF. As DNA, the CDR3 is TGTGCCAGCAGTGAAGCGGTCAGGGGGCTAGGAGATACGCAGTATTTT.

This sequence joins TRBV2 and TRBJ2-5; 7 bases align to TRBD2. The CDR3 runs 14 residues. The V and J ends lost 4 bases and 2 bases, in that order; junction bases with no gene match: 4. CDR1 and CDR2 from the germline V gene are SNHLY and FYNNEI. The DNA for the CDR3 is TGTGCCAGCAGTGGATCAGCGGGGCAAGAGACCCAGTACTTC. It yields the protein CASSGSAGQETQYF. Drawing the rest from reference TRBV2 and TRBJ2-5, the complete variable domain is EPEVTQTPSHQVTQMGQEVILRCVPISNHLYFYWYRQILGQKVEFLVSFYNNEISEKSEIFDDQFSVERPDGSNFTLKIRSTKLEDSAMYFCASSGSAGQETQYFGPGTRLLVL.

The chain uses TRBV18 and TRBJ1-2; 7 bases map to TRBD1. The CDR3 extends over 16 amino acids. Germline V gives CDR1 KGHSH, CDR2 LQKENI. V shed 4 bases and J 8 bases; nucleotides not matched to a gene: 16. CDR3 in amino acids: CASSLADRPIGEGYTF. The CDR3 nucleotides are TGTGCCAGCTCACTGGCGGACAGGCCGATAGGAGAAGGCTACACCTTC.

The CDR3 DNA follows: TGTGCCAGCAGCTTTCAAATCGGCTTTAGTGACGGTTTGAACACTGAAGCTTTCTTT. Translated, it gives CASSFQIGFSDGLNTEAFF. This sequence joins TRBV7-2 and TRBJ1-1; no firm D call. Trimming took off 3 bases at V and 0 bases at J, with 23 bases between the two ends. The CDR3 totals 19 residues. The V gene's germline CDR1 is SGHTA and CDR2 FQGNSA.

The rearrangement joins TRBV5-6 to TRBJ2-7; D is undetermined. Germline assignment: CDR1 SGHDT and CDR2 YYEEEE. This CDR3 comprises 14 residues. The V and J ends lost 8 bases and 3 bases respectively, with 18 bases between them. CDR3: CASNVGLEFYEQYF. The CDR3 nucleotides read TGTGCCAGTAATGTTGGGCTCGAATTCTACGAGCAGTACTTC.

J is TRBJ1-2 and V is TRBV4-1, with TRBD1 as a possible D gene (6 bases). Germline V gives CDR1 MGHRA, CDR2 YSYEKL. V shed 1 base and J shed 8 bases, with 17 bases lying between them. The CDR3 contains 15 residues. CDR3 residues: CASSQGGHRDVGYTF. The CDR3 DNA sequence: TGCGCCAGCAGCCAAGGGGGACACAGGGATGTGGGCTACACCTTC.

This chain connects TRBV18 to TRBJ2-7, with a possible D match to TRBD2 (6 bases). This CDR3 is built from 16 residues. Germline CDR1 and CDR2: KGHSH and LQKENI. Trimming removed 6 bases at V and 0 bases at J, with 18 bases between. This CDR3 reads CASSPSSDWSSYEQYF. CDR3 DNA: TGTGCCAGCTCTCCGTCTAGCGACTGGAGCTCCTACGAGCAGTACTTC.

This clone was seen once. This chain joins TRBV6-5 and TRBJ1-1; unclear D gene. Deletions cut 6 bases from V and 4 bases from J, with 9 bases between. CDR1 and CDR2 (germline): MNHEY, SVGAGI. The CDR3 has 12 amino acids. The CDR3 DNA follows: TGTGCCAGCAGCCCCGACCTCACTGAAGCTTTCTTT. Translated, it gives CASSPDLTEAFF.

The chain employs TRBV5-5 and TRBJ2-1; the match to TRBD2 covers 10 bases. The V gene end was trimmed by 0 bases and the J gene end by 3 bases; junction bases not matched to a gene: 6. Germline lookup yields CDR1 SGHKS and CDR2 YYEKEE (reference sequence). CDR3 size: 17 residues. CDR3 in DNA: TGTGCCAGCAGCTTGGCCGAAAGGACTAGCGGCTACAATGAGCAGTTCTTC. Protein: CASSLAERTSGYNEQFF.

The V gene is TRBV27, the J gene TRBJ1-5; D is possibly TRBD1 (6 bases). This CDR3 spans 16 amino acids. CDR1 is MNHEY and CDR2 is SMNVEV in the germline V gene (reference sequence). The V and J ends lost 4 bases and 4 bases respectively, with 17 bases between them. The CDR3 sequence is CASSYAGANLNQPQHF. The CDR3 DNA is TGTGCCAGCAGTTACGCAGGGGCTAACCTTAATCAGCCCCAGCATTTT.

This chain connects TRBV2 to TRBJ2-5, with 10 bases fitting TRBD2. The germline gives CDR1 SNHLY, CDR2 FYNNEI. The ends lost 6 bases at V and 7 bases at J; junction bases unmatched: 8. The CDR3 is made up of 14 amino acids. The CDR3 DNA follows: TGTGCCAGCAGATCCGGGACTAGCGAACGGACCCAGTACTTC. Amino acid sequence: CASRSGTSERTQYF. The complete variable domain, with remaining parts taken from reference TRBV2 and TRBJ2-5, reads EPEVTQTPSHQVTQMGQEVILRCVPISNHLYFYWYRQILGQKVEFLVSFYNNEISEKSEIFDDQFSVERPDGSNFTLKIRSTKLEDSAMYFCASRSGTSERTQYFGPGTRLLVL.

The J gene is TRBJ1-1, the V gene TRBV25-1, with TRBD1 as a possible D gene (5 bases). The V gene's germline CDR1 is MGHDK and CDR2 SYGVNS. This CDR3 is 14 amino acids long. The V and J ends lost 3 bases and 8 bases respectively, with 16 bases between them. The CDR3 bases are TGTGCCAGCAGTGAGCCCGGGACCCCCAGCGAAGCTTTCTTT. Its translation: CASSEPGTPSEAFF. Combining the CDR3 with reference TRBV25-1 and TRBJ1-1 gives the whole variable domain EADIYQTPRYLVIGTGKKITLECSQTMGHDKMYWYQQDPGMELHLIHYSYGVNSTEKGDLSSESTVSRIRTEHFPLTLESARPSHTSQYLCASSEPGTPSEAFFGQGTRLTVV.

This sequence joins TRBV6-1 and TRBJ2-5; 10 bases line up with TRBD2. Germline V gene data show CDR1 as MNHNS and CDR2 as SASEGT. The CDR3 has 15 amino acids. J was trimmed by 1 base and V by 3 bases; bases with no gene match: 2. The CDR3 nucleotides read TGTGCCAGCAGTGACCTAGCGGGGGCCCAAGAGACCCAGTACTTC. Protein product: CASSDLAGAQETQYF.

This chain uses TRBV5-1 with TRBJ1-2, with 9 bases fitting TRBD1. V was clipped by 4 bases and J by 3 bases; unmatched bases: 1. The CDR3 runs to 13 residues. CDR1 and CDR2 from the germline V gene are SGHRS and YFSETQ. The CDR3 DNA reads as TGCGCCAGCAGCAGGGACAGGGACTATGGCTACACCTTC. It is translated as CASSRDRDYGYTF. Together with reference TRBV5-1 and TRBJ1-2, the CDR3 gives the full variable domain: KAGVTQTPRYLIKTRGQQVTLSCSPISGHRSVSWYQQTPGQGLQFLFEYFSETQRNKGNFPGRFSGRQFSNSRSEMNVSTLELGDSALYLCASSRDRDYGYTFGSGTRLTVV.

V usage is TRBV30 and J usage is TRBJ2-7, with 7 bases matching TRBD2. With 4 bases clipped from V and 3 bases from J, the junction kept 3 bases outside the gene matches. CDR1 is GTSNPN and CDR2 is SVGIG in the germline V gene (reference sequence). This CDR3 contains 12 residues. CDR3 coding DNA: TGTGCCTGGAAACCGGGAGGCTACGAGCAGTACTTC. As protein: CAWKPGGYEQYF.

The V call is TRBV19, the J call TRBJ1-2; TRBD1 is a possible D gene (5 bases). This CDR3 is 14 amino acids long. In germline, CDR1 is LNHDA, CDR2 SQIVND (reference sequence). V was shortened by 6 bases and J by 2 bases, with 13 bases between the two germline ends. DNA of the CDR3: TGTGCCAGTAGCAGAAGTGGGACGAACTATGGCTACACCTTC. It encodes CASSRSGTNYGYTF.

A single count supports this clone. This sequence joins TRBV5-1 and TRBJ2-5, with TRBD2 identical over 8 bases. The J segment lost 4 bases and the V segment lost 4 bases, leaving 6 bases of the junction unmatched. The CDR3 has 14 residues. Germline CDR1 is SGHRS and CDR2 is YFSETQ. The CDR3: CASSPARGGETQYF. The CDR3 DNA is TGCGCCAGCAGCCCAGCCCGGGGGGGAGAGACCCAGTACTTC.

The V call is TRBV11-2, the J call TRBJ1-1; 7 positions agree with TRBD1. The germline V gene has CDR1 SGHAT and CDR2 FQNNGV. The CDR3 consists of 15 residues. The J segment lost 3 bases and the V segment lost 4 bases, leaving 8 bases of the junction unmatched. The CDR3 DNA is TGTGCCAGCAGCTCGTCCGGGACAGCGGACACTGAAGCTTTCTTT. The encoded protein is CASSSSGTADTEAFF. The whole variable domain, filled in from reference TRBV11-2 and TRBJ1-1, reads EAGVAQSPRYKIIEKRQSVAFWCNPISGHATLYWYQQILGQGPKLLIQFQNNGVVDDSQLPKDRFSAERLKGVDSTLKIQPAKLEDSAVYLCASSSSGTADTEAFFGQGTRLTVV.

This chain uses TRBV9 with TRBJ2-1; 9 nucleotides align to TRBD2. The CDR3 loop spans 16 amino acids. The germline CDR1 and CDR2 sequences are SGDLS and YYNGEE. V gave up 0 bases and J gave up 8 bases; unmatched junction bases: 9. The CDR3 loop is CASSVGASGISDEQFF. The CDR3 DNA follows: TGTGCCAGCAGCGTAGGGGCTAGCGGGATCTCGGATGAGCAGTTCTTC.

This chain connects TRBV6-5 to TRBJ1-4, with 11 nucleotides matching TRBD1. From germline, CDR1 is MNHEY and CDR2 SVGAGI. The CDR3 covers 15 residues. J was trimmed by 8 bases and V by 5 bases; bases with no gene match: 7. CDR3 region: CASSTGQGAEEKLFF. In DNA form, the CDR3 reads TGTGCCAGCAGTACAGGACAGGGGGCGGAGGAAAAACTGTTTTTT.

This clone has a single count. The V and J genes are TRBV28 and TRBJ2-5; 7 nucleotides agree with TRBD1. Germline lookup yields CDR1 MDHEN and CDR2 SYDVKM. Germline trimming cut 3 bases from V and 1 base from J; bases unmatched to any gene: 5. The CDR3 is 15 amino acids. The CDR3 reads CASSFRDSSQETQYF. The CDR3 DNA is TGTGCCAGCAGTTTCCGGGACAGCTCCCAAGAGACCCAGTACTTC.

The chain combines TRBV9 with TRBJ1-4; the match to TRBD1 covers 9 bases. The CDR3 is 18 amino acids. V lost 0 bases to trimming and J lost 2 bases; unmatched junction nucleotides: 8. Germline V CDR1 and CDR2: SGDLS, YYNGEE. DNA for the CDR3: TGTGCCAGCAGCGTAGAGCCACAGGGGGCATGGACTAATGAAAAACTGTTTTTT. As protein: CASSVEPQGAWTNEKLFF.

The table lists this clone with a few counts. This chain connects TRBV18 to TRBJ1-1; maybe TRBD1 (6 bases). Germline loops: CDR1 KGHSH, CDR2 LQKENI. Trimming stripped 6 bases from V and 5 bases from J, with 16 bases between. CDR3 length equals 14 residues. In DNA form, the CDR3 reads TGTGCCAGCTCCCTTGACAGGCTCGAAACTGAAGCTTTCTTT. Its translation: CASSLDRLETEAFF.